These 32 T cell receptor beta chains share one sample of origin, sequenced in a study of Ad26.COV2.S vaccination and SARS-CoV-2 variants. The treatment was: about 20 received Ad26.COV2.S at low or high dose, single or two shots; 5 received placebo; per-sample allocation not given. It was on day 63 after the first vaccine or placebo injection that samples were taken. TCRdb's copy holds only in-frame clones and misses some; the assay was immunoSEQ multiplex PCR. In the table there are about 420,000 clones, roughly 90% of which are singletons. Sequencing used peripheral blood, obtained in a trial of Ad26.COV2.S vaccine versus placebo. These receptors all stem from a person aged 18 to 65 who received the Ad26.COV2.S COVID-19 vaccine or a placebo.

The CDR3 coding sequence is TGCGCCAGCAGCTTGGACGGATTAAACTATGGCTACACCTTC. This encodes CASSLDGLNYGYTF. The gene calls are TRBV5-1 and TRBJ1-2; no clear D gene. The CDR3 spans 14 residues. Per germline, CDR1 SGHRS and CDR2 YFSETQ. Between the trimmed V and J ends, which lost 0 bases and 2 bases, there was a span of 8 bases. Based on the CDR3 plus reference TRBV5-1 and TRBJ1-2, the full variable domain is KAGVTQTPRYLIKTRGQQVTLSCSPISGHRSVSWYQQTPGQGLQFLFEYFSETQRNKGNFPGRFSGRQFSNSRSEMNVSTLELGDSALYLCASSLDGLNYGYTFGSGTRLTVV.

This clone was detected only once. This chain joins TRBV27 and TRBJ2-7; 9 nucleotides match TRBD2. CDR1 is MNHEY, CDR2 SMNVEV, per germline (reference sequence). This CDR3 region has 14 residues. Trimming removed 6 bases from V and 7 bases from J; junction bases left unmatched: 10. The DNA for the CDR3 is TGTGCCAGCAGCCCACAAATGGCGGGGGGGGAGCAGTACTTC. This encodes CASSPQMAGGEQYF.

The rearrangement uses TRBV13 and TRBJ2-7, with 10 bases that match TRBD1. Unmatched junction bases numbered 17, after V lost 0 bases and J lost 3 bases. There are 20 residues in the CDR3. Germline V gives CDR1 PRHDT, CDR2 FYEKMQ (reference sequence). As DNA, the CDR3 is TGTGCCAGCAGCTTAGGGTATTGGAGGACAGGGGGAATACCAAGCTACGAGCAGTACTTC. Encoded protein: CASSLGYWRTGGIPSYEQYF.

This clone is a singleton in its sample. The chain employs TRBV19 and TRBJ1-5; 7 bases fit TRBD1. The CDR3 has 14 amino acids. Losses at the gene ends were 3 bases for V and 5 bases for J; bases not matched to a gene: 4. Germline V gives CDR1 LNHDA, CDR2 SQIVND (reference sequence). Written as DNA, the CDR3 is TGTGCCAGTAGTATCGGGACAGCAGATCAGCCCCAGCATTTT. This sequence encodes CASSIGTADQPQHF.

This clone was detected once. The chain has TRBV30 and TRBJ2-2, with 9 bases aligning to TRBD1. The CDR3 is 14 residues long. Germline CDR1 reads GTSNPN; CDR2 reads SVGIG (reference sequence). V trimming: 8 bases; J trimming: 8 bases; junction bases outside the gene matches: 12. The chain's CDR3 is CAGTAGTGLGELFF. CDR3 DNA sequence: TGTGCCGGGACCGCCGGGACAGGGCTAGGGGAGCTGTTTTTT.

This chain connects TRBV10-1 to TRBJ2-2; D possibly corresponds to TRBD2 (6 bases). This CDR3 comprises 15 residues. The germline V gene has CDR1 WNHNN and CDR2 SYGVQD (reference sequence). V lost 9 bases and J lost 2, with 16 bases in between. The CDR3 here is CARGDTGDNTGELFF. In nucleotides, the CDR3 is TGCGCCAGGGGGGATACGGGGGACAACACCGGGGAGCTGTTTTTT.

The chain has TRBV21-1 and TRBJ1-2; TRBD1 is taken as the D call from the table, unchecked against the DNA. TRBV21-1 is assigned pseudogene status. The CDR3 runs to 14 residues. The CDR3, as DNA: TGTGCCAGCAGCAAAGCGGTCAGGGGGGATGGCTACACCTTC. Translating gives CASSKAVRGDGYTF.

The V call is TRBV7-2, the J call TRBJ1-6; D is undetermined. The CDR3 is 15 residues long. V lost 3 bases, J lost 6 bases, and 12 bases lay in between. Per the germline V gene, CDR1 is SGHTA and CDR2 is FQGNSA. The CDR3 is CASSFYRRANSPLHF. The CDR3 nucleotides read TGTGCCAGCAGCTTCTACAGAAGGGCTAATTCACCCCTCCACTTT.

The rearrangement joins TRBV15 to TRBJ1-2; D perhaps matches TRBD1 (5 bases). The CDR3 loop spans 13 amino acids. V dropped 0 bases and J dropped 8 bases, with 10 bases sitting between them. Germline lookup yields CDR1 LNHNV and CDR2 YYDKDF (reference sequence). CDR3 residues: CATSRDRTTGYTF. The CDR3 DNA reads TGTGCCACCAGCAGAGATAGGACAACCGGCTACACCTTC.

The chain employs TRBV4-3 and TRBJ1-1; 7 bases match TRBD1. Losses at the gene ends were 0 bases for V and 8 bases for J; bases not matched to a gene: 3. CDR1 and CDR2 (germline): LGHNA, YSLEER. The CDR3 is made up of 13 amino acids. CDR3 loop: CASSQDPDREAFF. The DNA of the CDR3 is TGCGCCAGCAGCCAAGATCCGGACAGGGAAGCTTTCTTT.

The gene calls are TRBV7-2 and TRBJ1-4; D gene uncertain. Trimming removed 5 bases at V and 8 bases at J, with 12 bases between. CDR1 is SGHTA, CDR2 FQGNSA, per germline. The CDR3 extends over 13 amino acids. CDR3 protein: CASSPGRMEKLFF. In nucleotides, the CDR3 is TGTGCCAGCAGCCCCGGGAGGATGGAAAAACTGTTTTTT.

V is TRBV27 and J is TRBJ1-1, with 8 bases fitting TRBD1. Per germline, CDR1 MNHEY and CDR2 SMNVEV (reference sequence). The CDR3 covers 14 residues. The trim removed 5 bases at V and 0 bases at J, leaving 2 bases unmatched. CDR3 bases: TGTGCCAGCAGTACACAGGGGGTGAACACTGAAGCTTTCTTT. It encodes CASSTQGVNTEAFF.

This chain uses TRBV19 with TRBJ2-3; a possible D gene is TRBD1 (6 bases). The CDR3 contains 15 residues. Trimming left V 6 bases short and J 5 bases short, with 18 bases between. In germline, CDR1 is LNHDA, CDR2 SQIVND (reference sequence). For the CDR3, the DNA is TGTGCCAGTAGCTCCTGGGGGCCAAACCGAGATACGCAGTATTTT. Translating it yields CASSSWGPNRDTQYF.

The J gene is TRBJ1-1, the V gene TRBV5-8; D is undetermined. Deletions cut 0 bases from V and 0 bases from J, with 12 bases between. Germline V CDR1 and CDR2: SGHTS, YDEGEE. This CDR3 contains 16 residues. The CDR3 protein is CASSLGPLGLNTEAFF. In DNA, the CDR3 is TGTGCCAGCAGCTTGGGCCCTCTGGGATTGAACACTGAAGCTTTCTTT.

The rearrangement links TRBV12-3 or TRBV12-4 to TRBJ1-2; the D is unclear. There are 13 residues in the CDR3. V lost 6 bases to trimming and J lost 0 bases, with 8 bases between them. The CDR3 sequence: CASSPNSNYGYTF. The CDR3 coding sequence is TGTGCCAGCAGCCCCAACTCTAACTATGGCTACACCTTC.

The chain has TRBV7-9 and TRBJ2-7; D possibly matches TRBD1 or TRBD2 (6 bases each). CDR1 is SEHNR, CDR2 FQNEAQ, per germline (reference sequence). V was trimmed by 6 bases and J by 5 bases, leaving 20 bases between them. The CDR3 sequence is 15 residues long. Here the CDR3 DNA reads TGTGCCAGCAGGACCGACGAGTGGGGGGCGGACGAGCAGTACTTC. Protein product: CASRTDEWGADEQYF.

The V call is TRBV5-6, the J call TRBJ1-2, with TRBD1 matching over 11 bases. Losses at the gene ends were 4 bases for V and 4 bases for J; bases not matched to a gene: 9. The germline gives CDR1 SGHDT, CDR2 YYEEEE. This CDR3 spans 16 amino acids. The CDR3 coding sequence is TGTGCCAGCAGCACCTGGACAGGGGGCTTTAGCTATGGCTACACCTTC. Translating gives CASSTWTGGFSYGYTF. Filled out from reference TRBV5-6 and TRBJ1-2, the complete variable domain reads DAGVTQSPTHLIKTRGQQVTLRCSPKSGHDTVSWYQQALGQGPQFIFQYYEEEERQRGNFPDRFSGHQFPNYSSELNVNALLLGDSALYLCASSTWTGGFSYGYTFGSGTRLTVV.

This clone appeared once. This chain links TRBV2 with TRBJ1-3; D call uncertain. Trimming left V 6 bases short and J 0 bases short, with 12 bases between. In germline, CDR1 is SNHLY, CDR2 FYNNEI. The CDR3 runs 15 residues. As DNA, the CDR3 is TGTGCCAGCAGCCCTCGGGGAATCTCTGGAAACACCATATATTTT. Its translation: CASSPRGISGNTIYF.

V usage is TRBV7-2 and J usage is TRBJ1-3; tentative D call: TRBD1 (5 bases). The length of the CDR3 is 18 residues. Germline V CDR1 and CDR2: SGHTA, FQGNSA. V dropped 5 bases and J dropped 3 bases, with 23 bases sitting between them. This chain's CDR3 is CASSPGLGIRVDGNTIYF. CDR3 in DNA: TGTGCCAGCAGCCCAGGATTAGGGATCAGGGTGGATGGAAACACCATATATTTT.

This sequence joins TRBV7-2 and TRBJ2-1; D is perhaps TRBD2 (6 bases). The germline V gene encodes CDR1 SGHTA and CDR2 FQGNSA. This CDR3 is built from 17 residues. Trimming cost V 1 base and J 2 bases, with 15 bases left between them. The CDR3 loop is CASSLEVSGGAYNEQFF. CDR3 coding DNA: TGTGCCAGCAGCTTAGAGGTGTCGGGCGGGGCCTACAATGAGCAGTTCTTC.

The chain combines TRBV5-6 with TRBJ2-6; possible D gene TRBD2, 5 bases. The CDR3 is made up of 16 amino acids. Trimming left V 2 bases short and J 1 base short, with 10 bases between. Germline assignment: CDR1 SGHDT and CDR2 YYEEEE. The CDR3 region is CASSFMGASGANVLTF. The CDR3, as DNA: TGTGCCAGCAGCTTTATGGGAGCTTCTGGGGCCAACGTCCTGACTTTC.

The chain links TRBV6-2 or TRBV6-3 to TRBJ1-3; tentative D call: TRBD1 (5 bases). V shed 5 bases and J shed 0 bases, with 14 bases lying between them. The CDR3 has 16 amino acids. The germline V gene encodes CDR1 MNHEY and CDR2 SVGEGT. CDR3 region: CASSDQGRISGNTIYF. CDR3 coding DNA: TGTGCCAGCAGTGATCAGGGACGGATCTCTGGAAACACCATATATTTT.

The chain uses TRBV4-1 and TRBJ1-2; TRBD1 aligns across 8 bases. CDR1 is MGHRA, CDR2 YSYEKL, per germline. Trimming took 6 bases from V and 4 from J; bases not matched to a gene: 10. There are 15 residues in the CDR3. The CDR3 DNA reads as TGCGCCAGCAGTATCGGGGACAGGAGTCCCTATGGCTACACCTTC. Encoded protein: CASSIGDRSPYGYTF.

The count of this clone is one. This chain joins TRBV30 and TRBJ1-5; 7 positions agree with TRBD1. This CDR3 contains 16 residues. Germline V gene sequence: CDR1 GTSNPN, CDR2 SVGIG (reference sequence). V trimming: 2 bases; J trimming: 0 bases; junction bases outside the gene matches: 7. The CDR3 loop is CAWSPGGGYSNQPQHF. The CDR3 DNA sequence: TGTGCCTGGAGTCCAGGGGGTGGATATAGCAATCAGCCCCAGCATTTT.

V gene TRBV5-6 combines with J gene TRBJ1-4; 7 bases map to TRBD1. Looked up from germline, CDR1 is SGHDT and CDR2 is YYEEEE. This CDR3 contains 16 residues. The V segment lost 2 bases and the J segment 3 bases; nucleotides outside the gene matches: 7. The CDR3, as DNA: TGTGCCAGCAGCTTTGAGGGACAGCTGGCTAATGAAAAACTGTTTTTT. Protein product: CASSFEGQLANEKLFF.

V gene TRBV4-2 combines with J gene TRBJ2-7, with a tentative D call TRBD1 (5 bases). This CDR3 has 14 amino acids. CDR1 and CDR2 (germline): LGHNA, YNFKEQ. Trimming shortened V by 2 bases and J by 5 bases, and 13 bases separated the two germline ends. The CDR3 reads CASSQPGLTDEQYF. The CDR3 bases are TGTGCCAGCAGCCAACCAGGGCTCACAGACGAGCAGTACTTC.

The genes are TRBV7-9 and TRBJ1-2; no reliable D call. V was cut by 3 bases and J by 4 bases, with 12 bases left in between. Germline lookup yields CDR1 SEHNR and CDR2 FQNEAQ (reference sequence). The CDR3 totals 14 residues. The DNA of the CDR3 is TGTGCCAGCAGCTTGGCCACGCCTATCTATGGCTACACCTTC. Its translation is CASSLATPIYGYTF.

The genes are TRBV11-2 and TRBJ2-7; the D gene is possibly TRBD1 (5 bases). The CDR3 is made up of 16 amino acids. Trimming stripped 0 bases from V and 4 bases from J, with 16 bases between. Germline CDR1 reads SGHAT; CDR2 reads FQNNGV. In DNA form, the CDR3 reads TGTGCCAGCAGCTTAGACGCCCAGGGAAGAAAGTACGAGCAGTACTTC. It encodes CASSLDAQGRKYEQYF.

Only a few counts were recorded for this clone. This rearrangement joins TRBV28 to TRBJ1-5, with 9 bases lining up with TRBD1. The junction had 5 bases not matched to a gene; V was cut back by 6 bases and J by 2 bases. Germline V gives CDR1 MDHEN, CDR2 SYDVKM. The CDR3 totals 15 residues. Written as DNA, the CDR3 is TGTGCCAGCAGAGGACAGGGGTTGGGCAATCAGCCCCAGCATTTT. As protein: CASRGQGLGNQPQHF.

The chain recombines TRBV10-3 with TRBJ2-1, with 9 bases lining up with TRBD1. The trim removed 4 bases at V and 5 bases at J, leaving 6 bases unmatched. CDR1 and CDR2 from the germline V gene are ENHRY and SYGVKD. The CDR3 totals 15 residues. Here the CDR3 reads CAISAMGTGNNEQFF. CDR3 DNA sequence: TGTGCCATCAGTGCCATGGGGACAGGGAACAATGAGCAGTTCTTC.

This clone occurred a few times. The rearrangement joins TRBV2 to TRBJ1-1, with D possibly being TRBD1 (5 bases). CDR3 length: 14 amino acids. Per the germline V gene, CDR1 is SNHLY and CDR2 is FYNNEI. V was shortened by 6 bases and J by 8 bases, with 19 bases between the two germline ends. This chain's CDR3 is CASRRDSNTVEAFF. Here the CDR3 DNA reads TGTGCCAGCAGACGGGACTCGAACACTGTAGAAGCTTTCTTT.

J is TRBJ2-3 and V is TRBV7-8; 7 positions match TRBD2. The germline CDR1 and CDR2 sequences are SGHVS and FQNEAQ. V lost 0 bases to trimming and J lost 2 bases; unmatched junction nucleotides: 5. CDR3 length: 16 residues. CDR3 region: CASSLAGGWDTDTQYF. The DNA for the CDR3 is TGTGCCAGCAGCTTAGCGGGAGGGTGGGACACAGATACGCAGTATTTT. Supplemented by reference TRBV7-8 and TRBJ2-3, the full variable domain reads GAGVSQSPRYKVAKRGQDVALRCDPISGHVSLFWYQQALGQGPEFLTYFQNEAQLDKSGLPSDRFFAERPEGSVSTLKIQRTQQEDSAVYLCASSLAGGWDTDTQYFGPGTRLTVL.